These 5 T cell receptor beta chains were all obtained from the same sample, sequenced in a study of Ad26.COV2.S vaccination and SARS-CoV-2 variants (dated by TCRdb to the early 2020s). In light of the paper, this sample's treatment or condition label describes: roughly 20 received Ad26.COV2.S at low or high dose, single or two shots; roughly five received placebo; per-sample allocation not given. For vaccine and placebo recipients, repertoires were sequenced using samples collected on day 63 after the first injection. Libraries were prepared through the immunoSEQ multiplex PCR assay. TCRdb provides this immuneACCESS table in a form limited to in-frame rearrangements. Some clones are lacking; in checked studies, under half of them reflect an unresolved V gene, and why the rest are absent is not known. The sample table contains approximately 350,000 clones; only one count was recorded for about 80% of them. The leading ten clones occupy 7.4% of the sample.

Sequenced here: peripheral blood, sampled in a trial of Ad26.COV2.S vaccine versus placebo. These receptors were obtained from a person between 18 and 59 years old who received the Ad26.COV2.S COVID-19 vaccine or a placebo.

This clone has only one observation. The chain employs TRBV30 and TRBJ2-7, with 8 bases matching TRBD1. Germline V CDR1 and CDR2: GTSNPN, SVGIG (reference sequence). J gave up 2 bases and V 1 base, and 10 bases lay outside the gene matches. This CDR3 has 16 amino acids. The CDR3 reads CAWSAARQGPTYEQYF. The CDR3 DNA follows: TGTGCCTGGAGTGCCGCCCGACAGGGGCCCACCTACGAGCAGTACTTC.

In this sample, this clone turned up a few times. V gene TRBV11-3 combines with J gene TRBJ1-1; D is possibly TRBD1 (6 bases). Per the germline V gene, CDR1 is SGHNT and CDR2 is YENEEA. V lost 5 bases and J lost 1, with 14 bases in between. The CDR3 runs 15 residues. CDR3 in DNA: TGTGCCAGCAGCCCATGGGGGGCTAAGAACACTGAAGCTTTCTTT. Protein: CASSPWGAKNTEAFF.

This clone was seen only once. The V and J genes are TRBV13 and TRBJ2-1; 9 nucleotides align to TRBD2. There are 19 residues in the CDR3. V was pared by 5 bases and J by 1 base, with 15 bases of the junction left unmatched. Germline-derived CDR1 and CDR2 are PRHDT and FYEKMQ (reference sequence). The CDR3 DNA follows: TGTGCCAGCAGCCAAACTTCCCTTCTAGCGGGAAGTTCCTACAATGAGCAGTTCTTC. Its translation is CASSQTSLLAGSSYNEQFF.

The V call is TRBV6-1, the J call TRBJ1-1; D not resolved. Germline V lookup: CDR1 MNHNS, CDR2 SASEGT. Trimming removed 1 base at V and 4 bases at J, with 7 bases between. The CDR3 consists of 13 residues. The CDR3 is CASSEVTATEAFF. In nucleotides, the CDR3 is TGTGCCAGCAGTGAAGTAACGGCCACTGAAGCTTTCTTT.

The chain couples TRBV18 to TRBJ2-5; 10 bases are shared with TRBD2. Germline values: CDR1 KGHSH, CDR2 LQKENI. CDR3 length: 16 amino acids. Trimming at V came to 2 bases and at J to 5 bases, leaving 8 bases not matched to a gene. The CDR3 region has the DNA TGTGCCAGCTCACCATGGAGCGGGGGGGCCTCGGAGACCCAGTACTTC. Amino acid sequence: CASSPWSGGASETQYF.